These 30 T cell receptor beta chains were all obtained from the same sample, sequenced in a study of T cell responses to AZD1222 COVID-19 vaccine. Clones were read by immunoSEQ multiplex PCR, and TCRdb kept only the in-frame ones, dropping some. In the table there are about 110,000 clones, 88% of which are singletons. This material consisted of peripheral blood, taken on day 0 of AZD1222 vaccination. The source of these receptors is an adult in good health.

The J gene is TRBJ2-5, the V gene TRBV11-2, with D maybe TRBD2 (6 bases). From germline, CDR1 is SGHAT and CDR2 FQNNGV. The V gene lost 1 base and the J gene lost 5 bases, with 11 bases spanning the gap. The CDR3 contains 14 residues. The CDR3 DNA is TGTGCCAGCAGCTTAGGGACCCGGGGGGAGACCCAGTACTTC. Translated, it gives CASSLGTRGETQYF.

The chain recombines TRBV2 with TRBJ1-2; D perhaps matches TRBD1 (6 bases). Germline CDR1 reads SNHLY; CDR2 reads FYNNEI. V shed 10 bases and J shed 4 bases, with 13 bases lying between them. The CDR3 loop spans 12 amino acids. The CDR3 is CANGGRGYGYTF. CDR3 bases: TGTGCCAACGGGGGCCGAGGCTATGGCTACACCTTC.

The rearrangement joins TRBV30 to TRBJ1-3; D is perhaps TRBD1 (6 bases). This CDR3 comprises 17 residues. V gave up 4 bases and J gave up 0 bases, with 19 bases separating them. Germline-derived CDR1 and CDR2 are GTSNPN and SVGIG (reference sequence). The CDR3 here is CAWNGPRQVSSGNTIYF. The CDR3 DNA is TGTGCCTGGAACGGCCCCCGACAGGTCAGCTCTGGAAACACCATATATTTT.

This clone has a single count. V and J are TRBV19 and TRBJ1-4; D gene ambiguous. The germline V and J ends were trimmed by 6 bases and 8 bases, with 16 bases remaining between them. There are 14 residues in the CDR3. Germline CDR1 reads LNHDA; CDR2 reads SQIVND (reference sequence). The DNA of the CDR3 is TGTGCCAGTAGGACCGGACCCGGAGGGGAAAAACTGTTTTTT. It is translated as CASRTGPGGEKLFF.

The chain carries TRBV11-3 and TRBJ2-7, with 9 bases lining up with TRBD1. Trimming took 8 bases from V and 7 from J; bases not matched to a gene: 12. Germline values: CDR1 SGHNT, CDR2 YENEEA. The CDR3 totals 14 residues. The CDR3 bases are TGTGCCAGCTCACCCGGGACAGGGTCTGGGGAGCAGTACTTC. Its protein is CASSPGTGSGEQYF.

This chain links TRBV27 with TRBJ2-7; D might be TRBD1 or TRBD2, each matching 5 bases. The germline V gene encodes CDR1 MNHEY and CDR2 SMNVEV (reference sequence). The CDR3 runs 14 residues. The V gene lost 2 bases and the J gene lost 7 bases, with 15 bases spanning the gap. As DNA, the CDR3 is TGTGCCAGCAGTTTACGGCCGGGACGCGGAGAGCAGTACTTC. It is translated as CASSLRPGRGEQYF.

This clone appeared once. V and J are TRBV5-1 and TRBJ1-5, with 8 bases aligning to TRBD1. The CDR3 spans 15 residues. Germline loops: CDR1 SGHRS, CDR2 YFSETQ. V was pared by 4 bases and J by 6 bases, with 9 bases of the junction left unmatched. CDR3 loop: CASSPSTGGSQPQHF. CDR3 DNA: TGCGCCAGCAGCCCCAGTACAGGGGGGTCTCAGCCCCAGCATTTT.

The CDR3 region is CASRAGGLEQFF. CDR3 in DNA: TGTGCCAGCCGGGCGGGAGGGCTTGAGCAGTTCTTC. The chain joins TRBV6-5 to TRBJ2-1; 9 bases are a match to TRBD2. V was pared by 8 bases and J by 9 bases, with 5 bases of the junction left unmatched. The CDR3 length is 12 residues. Germline values: CDR1 MNHEY, CDR2 SVGAGI.

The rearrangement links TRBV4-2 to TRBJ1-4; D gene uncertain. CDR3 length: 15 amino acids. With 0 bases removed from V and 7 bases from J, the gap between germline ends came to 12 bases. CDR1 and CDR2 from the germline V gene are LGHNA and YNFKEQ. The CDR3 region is CASSQEDLGGEKLFF. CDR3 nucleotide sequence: TGTGCCAGCAGCCAAGAAGACCTCGGAGGTGAAAAACTGTTTTTT.

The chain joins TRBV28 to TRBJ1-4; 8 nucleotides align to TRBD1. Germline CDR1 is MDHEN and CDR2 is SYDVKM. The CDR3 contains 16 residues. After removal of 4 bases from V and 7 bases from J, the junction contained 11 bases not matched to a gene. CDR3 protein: CASSSAGVQGGEKLFF. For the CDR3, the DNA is TGTGCCAGCAGTTCGGCTGGAGTACAGGGGGGTGAAAAACTGTTTTTT.

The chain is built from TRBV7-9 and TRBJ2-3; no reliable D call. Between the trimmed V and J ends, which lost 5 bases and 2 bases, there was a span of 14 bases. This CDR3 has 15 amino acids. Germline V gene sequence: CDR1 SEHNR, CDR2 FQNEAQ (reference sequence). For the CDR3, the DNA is TGTGCCAGCAGCCCCCGCTGGGATCCCACAGATACGCAGTATTTT. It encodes CASSPRWDPTDTQYF.

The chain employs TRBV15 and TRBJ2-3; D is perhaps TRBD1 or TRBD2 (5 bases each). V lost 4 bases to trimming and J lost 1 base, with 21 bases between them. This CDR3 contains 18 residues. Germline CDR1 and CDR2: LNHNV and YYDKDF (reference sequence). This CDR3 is CATSTPFGALGGTDTQYF. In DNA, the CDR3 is TGTGCCACCAGCACACCCTTCGGGGCACTAGGGGGCACAGATACGCAGTATTTT.

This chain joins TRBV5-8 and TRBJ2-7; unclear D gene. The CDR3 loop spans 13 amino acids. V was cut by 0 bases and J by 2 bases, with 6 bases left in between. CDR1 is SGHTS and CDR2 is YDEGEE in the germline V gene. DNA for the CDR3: TGTGCCAGCAGCTTGGTCCCACCCTACGAGCAGTACTTC. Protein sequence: CASSLVPPYEQYF. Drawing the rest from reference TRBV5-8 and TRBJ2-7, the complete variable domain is EAGVTQSPTHLIKTRGQQATLRCSPISGHTSVYWYQQALGLGLQFLLWYDEGEERNRGNFPPRFSGRQFPNYSSELNVNALELEDSALYLCASSLVPPYEQYFGPGTRLTVT.

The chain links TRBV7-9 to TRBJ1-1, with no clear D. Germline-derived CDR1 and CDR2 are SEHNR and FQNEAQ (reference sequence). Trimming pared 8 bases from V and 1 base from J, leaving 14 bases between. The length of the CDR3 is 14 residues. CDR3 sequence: CASWAQIGNTEAFF. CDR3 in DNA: TGTGCCAGCTGGGCACAGATCGGGAACACTGAAGCTTTCTTT.

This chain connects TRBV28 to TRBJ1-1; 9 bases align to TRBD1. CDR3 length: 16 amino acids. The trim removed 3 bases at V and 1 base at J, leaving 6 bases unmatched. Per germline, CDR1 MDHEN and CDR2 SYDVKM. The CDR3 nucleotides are TGTGCCAGCAGTTTTTTGGGACAGGGCCCGAACACTGAAGCTTTCTTT. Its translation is CASSFLGQGPNTEAFF.

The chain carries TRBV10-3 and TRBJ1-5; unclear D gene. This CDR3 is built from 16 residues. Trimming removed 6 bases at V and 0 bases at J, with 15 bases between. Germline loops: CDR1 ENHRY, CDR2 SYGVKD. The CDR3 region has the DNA TGTGCCATCAGCCCGGCAGATTATAATAGCAATCAGCCCCAGCATTTT. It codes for CAISPADYNSNQPQHF.

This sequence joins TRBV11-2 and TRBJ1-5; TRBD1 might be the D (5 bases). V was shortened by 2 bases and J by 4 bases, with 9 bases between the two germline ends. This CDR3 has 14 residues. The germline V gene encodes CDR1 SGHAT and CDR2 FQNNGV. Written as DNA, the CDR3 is TGTGCCAGCAGCTTACAGGGCGGTAATCAGCCCCAGCATTTT. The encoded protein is CASSLQGGNQPQHF.

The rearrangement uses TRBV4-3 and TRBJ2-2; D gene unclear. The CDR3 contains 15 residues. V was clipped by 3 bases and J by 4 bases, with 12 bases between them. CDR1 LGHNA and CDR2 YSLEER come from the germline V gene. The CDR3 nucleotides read TGCGCCAGCAGCCAGCCTGGACCGAGCACCGGGGAGCTGTTTTTT. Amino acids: CASSQPGPSTGELFF.

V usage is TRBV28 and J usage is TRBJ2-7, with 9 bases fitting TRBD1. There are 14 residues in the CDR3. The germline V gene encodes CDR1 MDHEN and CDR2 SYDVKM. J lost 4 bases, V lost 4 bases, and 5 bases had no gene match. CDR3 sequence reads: CASSSGQGRYEQYF. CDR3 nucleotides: TGTGCCAGCAGTTCGGGACAGGGAAGGTACGAGCAGTACTTC. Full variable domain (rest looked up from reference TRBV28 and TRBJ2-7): DVKVTQSSRYLVKRTGEKVFLECVQDMDHENMFWYRQDPGLGLRLIYFSYDVKMKEKGDIPEGYSVSREKKERFSLILESASTNQTSMYLCASSSGQGRYEQYFGPGTRLTVT.

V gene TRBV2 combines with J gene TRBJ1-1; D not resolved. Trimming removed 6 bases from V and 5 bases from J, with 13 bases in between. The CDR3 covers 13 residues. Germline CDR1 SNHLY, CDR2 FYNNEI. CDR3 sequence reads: CASRPRGDTEAFF. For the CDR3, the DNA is TGTGCCAGCAGACCTCGGGGTGATACTGAAGCTTTCTTT. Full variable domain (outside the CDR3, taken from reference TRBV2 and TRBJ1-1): EPEVTQTPSHQVTQMGQEVILRCVPISNHLYFYWYRQILGQKVEFLVSFYNNEISEKSEIFDDQFSVERPDGSNFTLKIRSTKLEDSAMYFCASRPRGDTEAFFGQGTRLTVV.

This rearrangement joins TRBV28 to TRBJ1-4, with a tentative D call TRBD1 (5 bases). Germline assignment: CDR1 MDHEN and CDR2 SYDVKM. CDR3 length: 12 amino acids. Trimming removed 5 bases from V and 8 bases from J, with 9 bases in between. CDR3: CASSPGGEKLFF. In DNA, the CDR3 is TGTGCCAGCAGTCCCGGGGGAGAAAAACTGTTTTTT.

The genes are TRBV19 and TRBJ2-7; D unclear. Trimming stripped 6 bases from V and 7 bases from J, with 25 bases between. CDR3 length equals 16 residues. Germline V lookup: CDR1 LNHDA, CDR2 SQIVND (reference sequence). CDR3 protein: CASSEGGFRVPWEQYF. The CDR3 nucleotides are TGTGCCAGTAGCGAAGGTGGGTTTAGGGTGCCTTGGGAGCAGTACTTC.

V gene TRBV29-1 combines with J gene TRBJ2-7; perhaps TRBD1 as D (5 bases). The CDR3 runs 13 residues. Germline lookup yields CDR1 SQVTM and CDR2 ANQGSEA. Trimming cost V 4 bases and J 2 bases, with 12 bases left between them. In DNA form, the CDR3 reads TGCAGCGTTGGGCAGGGTGGGACCTACGAGCAGTACTTC. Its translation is CSVGQGGTYEQYF.

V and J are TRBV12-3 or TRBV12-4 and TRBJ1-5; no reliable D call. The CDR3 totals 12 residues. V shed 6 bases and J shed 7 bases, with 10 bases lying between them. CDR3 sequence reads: CASRNGGQPQHF. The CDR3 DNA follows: TGTGCCAGCAGAAATGGTGGACAGCCCCAGCATTTT.

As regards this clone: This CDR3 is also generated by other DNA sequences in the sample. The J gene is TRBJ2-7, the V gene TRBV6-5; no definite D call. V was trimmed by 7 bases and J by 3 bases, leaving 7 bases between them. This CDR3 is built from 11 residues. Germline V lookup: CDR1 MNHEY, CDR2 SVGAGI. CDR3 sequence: CASTGSYEQYF. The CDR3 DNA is TGTGCCAGCACTGGCAGCTACGAGCAGTACTTC.

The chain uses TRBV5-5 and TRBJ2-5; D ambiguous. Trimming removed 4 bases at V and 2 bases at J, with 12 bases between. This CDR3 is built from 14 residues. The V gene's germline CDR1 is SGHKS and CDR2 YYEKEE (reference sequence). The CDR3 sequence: CASSPPITQETQYF. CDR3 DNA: TGTGCCAGCAGCCCCCCAATCACACAAGAGACCCAGTACTTC.

CDR3: CASSLVAGGPQETQYF. The CDR3 DNA is TGCGCCAGCAGCTTGGTAGCGGGAGGACCTCAAGAGACCCAGTACTTC. V is TRBV5-1 and J is TRBJ2-5, with 10 nucleotides matching TRBD2. The junction had 4 bases not matched to a gene; V was cut back by 0 bases and J by 2 bases. This CDR3 contains 16 residues. CDR1 is SGHRS, CDR2 YFSETQ, per germline. Full variable domain (rest looked up from reference TRBV5-1 and TRBJ2-5): KAGVTQTPRYLIKTRGQQVTLSCSPISGHRSVSWYQQTPGQGLQFLFEYFSETQRNKGNFPGRFSGRQFSNSRSEMNVSTLELGDSALYLCASSLVAGGPQETQYFGPGTRLLVL.

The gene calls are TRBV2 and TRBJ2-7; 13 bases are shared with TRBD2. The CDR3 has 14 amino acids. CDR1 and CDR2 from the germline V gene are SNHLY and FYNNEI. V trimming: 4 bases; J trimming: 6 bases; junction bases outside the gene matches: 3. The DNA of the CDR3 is TGTGCCAGCAGTGGGACTAGCGGGAGTTTCGAGCAGTACTTC. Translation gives CASSGTSGSFEQYF. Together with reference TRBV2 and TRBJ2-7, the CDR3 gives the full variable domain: EPEVTQTPSHQVTQMGQEVILRCVPISNHLYFYWYRQILGQKVEFLVSFYNNEISEKSEIFDDQFSVERPDGSNFTLKIRSTKLEDSAMYFCASSGTSGSFEQYFGPGTRLTVT.

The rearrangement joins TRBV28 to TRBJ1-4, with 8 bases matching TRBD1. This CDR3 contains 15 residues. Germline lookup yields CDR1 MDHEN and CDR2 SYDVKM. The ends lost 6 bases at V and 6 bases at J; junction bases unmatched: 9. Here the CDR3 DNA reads TGTGCCAGCAGCCAACTCAGGGGGCGGGATGAAAAACTGTTTTTT. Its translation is CASSQLRGRDEKLFF. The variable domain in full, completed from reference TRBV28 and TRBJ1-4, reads DVKVTQSSRYLVKRTGEKVFLECVQDMDHENMFWYRQDPGLGLRLIYFSYDVKMKEKGDIPEGYSVSREKKERFSLILESASTNQTSMYLCASSQLRGRDEKLFFGSGTQLSVL.

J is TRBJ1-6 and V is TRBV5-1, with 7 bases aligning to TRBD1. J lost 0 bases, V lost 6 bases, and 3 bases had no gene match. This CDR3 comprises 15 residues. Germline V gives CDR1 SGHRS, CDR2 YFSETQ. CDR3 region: CASTSGGSYNSPLHF. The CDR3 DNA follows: TGCGCCAGCACTTCAGGGGGCTCCTATAATTCACCCCTCCACTTT.